These 14 T cell receptor beta chains were sequenced from one sample in a study of Ad26.COV2.S vaccination and SARS-CoV-2 variants. This sample's treatment: 15 to 20 received Ad26.COV2.S at low or high dose, single or two shots; about 5 received placebo; per-sample allocation not given. Samples analyzed were those drawn on day 63 after the first vaccine or placebo injection. TCRdb's copy holds only in-frame clones and misses some; the assay was immunoSEQ multiplex PCR. The table lists about 680,000 clones, roughly 90% of them singletons, with approximately 1.5% in the top ten. Sequenced here: peripheral blood, sampled in a trial of Ad26.COV2.S vaccine versus placebo. The receptor set was obtained from a person aged 18-65 years who received the Ad26.COV2.S COVID-19 vaccine or a placebo.

V gene TRBV7-2 combines with J gene TRBJ2-5; tentatively, D is TRBD2 (6 bases). CDR1 and CDR2 (germline): SGHTA, FQGNSA. Between the trimmed V and J ends, which lost 5 bases and 1 base, there was a span of 14 bases. The CDR3 is 15 amino acids. The CDR3 nucleotides read TGTGCCAGCAGCACACTAGGACTAACCCAAGAGACCCAGTACTTC. It encodes CASSTLGLTQETQYF.

This clone was counted only a few times. The rearrangement uses TRBV27 and TRBJ1-6; a weak D match, TRBD1 (6 bases). Looked up from germline, CDR1 is MNHEY and CDR2 is SMNVEV (reference sequence). Trimming took off 3 bases at V and 4 bases at J, with 13 bases between the two ends. The CDR3 is made up of 16 amino acids. The CDR3 DNA follows: TGTGCCAGCAGTTTGAAGGGGGTCCTATATAATTCACCCCTCCACTTT. Protein sequence: CASSLKGVLYNSPLHF.

The V and J genes are TRBV18 and TRBJ1-2; D might be TRBD1 (5 bases). Germline CDR1 and CDR2: KGHSH and LQKENI. Trimming stripped 3 bases from V and 3 bases from J, with 8 bases between. The CDR3 is 13 residues long. The CDR3 loop reads CASSPATDYGYTF. The CDR3, as DNA: TGTGCCAGCTCACCGGCGACAGACTATGGCTACACCTTC. Filled out from reference TRBV18 and TRBJ1-2, the complete variable domain reads NAGVMQNPRHLVRRRGQEARLRCSPMKGHSHVYWYRQLPEEGLKFMVYLQKENIIDESGMPKERFSAEFPKEGPSILRIQQVVRGDSAAYFCASSPATDYGYTFGSGTRLTVV.

The chain links TRBV4-2 to TRBJ2-2, with 12 positions matching TRBD2. The CDR3 has 15 residues. V dropped 1 base and J dropped 6; count of bases not matched to a gene: 0. CDR1 is LGHNA, CDR2 YNFKEQ, per germline. The CDR3 here is CASSQGLAGAGELFF. Here the CDR3 DNA reads TGTGCCAGCAGCCAAGGACTAGCGGGAGCCGGGGAGCTGTTTTTT.

The J gene is TRBJ1-2, the V gene TRBV2; D not resolved. Looked up from germline, CDR1 is SNHLY and CDR2 is FYNNEI. This CDR3 spans 11 amino acids. Trimming stripped 8 bases from V and 8 bases from J, with 12 bases between. Here the CDR3 DNA reads TGTGCCAGCGAAGATCTTGGCGGCTACACCTTC. Translation gives CASEDLGGYTF.

CDR3 in DNA: TGTGCCAGCAGCTTATGGGCGGGGTCGACCTACGAGCAGTACTTC. Protein sequence: CASSLWAGSTYEQYF. The gene calls are TRBV7-6 and TRBJ2-7; tentatively, D is TRBD2 (6 bases). Between the trimmed V and J ends, which lost 2 bases and 2 bases, there was a span of 13 bases. The CDR3 totals 15 residues. Germline lookup yields CDR1 SGHVS and CDR2 FNYEAQ.

The V and J genes are TRBV7-9 and TRBJ2-2, with no clear D. Germline V CDR1 and CDR2: SEHNR, FQNEAQ (reference sequence). The CDR3 is 13 amino acids. The V end was cut by 6 bases, the J end by 2 bases, with 7 bases between. This CDR3 is CASRSKNTGELFF. CDR3 in DNA: TGTGCCAGCAGAAGTAAAAACACCGGGGAGCTGTTTTTT.

Of note for this clone: Given a much more abundant clone one base away, this may be a read error. This chain links TRBV7-3 with TRBJ1-5; D might be TRBD1 (6 bases). Germline-derived CDR1 and CDR2 are SGHTA and FQGTGA. This CDR3 has 13 amino acids. The V end was cut by 2 bases, the J end by 4 bases, with 6 bases between. CDR3 sequence: CASSLGQNQPQHF. CDR3 bases: TGTGCCAGCAGCTTAGGACAGAATCAGCCCCAGCATTTT.

The sample holds a few counts of this clone. The chain combines TRBV7-3 with TRBJ1-2; 10 nucleotides line up with TRBD1. This CDR3 region has 15 residues. Germline V lookup: CDR1 SGHTA, CDR2 FQGTGA. Trimming cost V 3 bases and J 8 bases; bases outside gene matches: 9. The CDR3 DNA is TGTGCCAGCAGCTTGACCGGACAGGGGGACAAAGGCTACACCTTC. Protein: CASSLTGQGDKGYTF.

The genes are TRBV19 and TRBJ1-1; 7 nucleotides align to TRBD1. J lost 2 bases, V lost 7 bases, and 10 bases had no gene match. CDR3 length equals 15 residues. CDR1 is LNHDA, CDR2 SQIVND, per germline (reference sequence). The CDR3 spells CASTTLGDSNTEAFF. The CDR3 region has the DNA TGTGCCAGTACCACCCTCGGGGACAGCAACACTGAAGCTTTCTTT. Supplemented by reference TRBV19 and TRBJ1-1, the full variable domain reads DGGITQSPKYLFRKEGQNVTLSCEQNLNHDAMYWYRQDPGQGLRLIYYSQIVNDFQKGDIAEGYSVSREKKESFPLTVTSAQKNPTAFYLCASTTLGDSNTEAFFGQGTRLTVV.

The chain recombines TRBV6-2 or TRBV6-3 with TRBJ1-5, with 8 bases aligning to TRBD1. The CDR3 runs to 15 residues. The V segment lost 2 bases and the J segment 3 bases; nucleotides outside the gene matches: 3. Looked up from germline, CDR1 is MNHEY and CDR2 is SVGEGT. The CDR3 sequence: CASSYDRGFNQPQHF. CDR3 in DNA: TGTGCCAGCAGTTACGACAGGGGTTTCAATCAGCCCCAGCATTTT.

The chain combines TRBV9 with TRBJ1-5; no clear D. The ends were cut back, 0 bases at V and 10 bases at J, with 8 bases in the middle. CDR1 and CDR2 (germline): SGDLS, YYNGEE. The length of the CDR3 is 12 residues. The CDR3 DNA follows: TGTGCCAGCAGCGTAGGAATAGATCCCCAGCATTTT. Amino acid sequence: CASSVGIDPQHF.

Turning to this clone: A junction end diverges from the germline sequence, so it may reflect a read error. This sequence joins TRBV18 and TRBJ1-1; D is possibly TRBD1 (6 bases). The V gene's germline CDR1 is KGHSH and CDR2 LQKENI. There are 17 residues in the CDR3. The CDR3 here is CASSPLGGGGTNTEAFF. The CDR3 DNA is TGTGCCAGCTCCCCACTGGGGGGCGGGGGTACGAACACTGAAGCTTTCTTT.

In regard to this clone: One end of the junction fails to match germline, which may point to a read error. The chain employs TRBV5-6 and TRBJ2-7; TRBD1 agrees at 7 bases. The CDR3 totals 12 residues. Germline V gene sequence: CDR1 SGHDT, CDR2 YYEEEE. CDR3 region: CASSLNRGVSVF. The CDR3 nucleotides are TGTGCCAGCAGCTTAAACAGGGGTGTCTCGGTCTTC. The entire variable domain, with the rest obtained from reference TRBV5-6 and TRBJ2-7, is as follows: DAGVTQSPTHLIKTRGQQVTLRCSPKSGHDTVSWYQQALGQGPQFIFQYYEEEERQRGNFPDRFSGHQFPNYSSELNVNALLLGDSALYLCASSLNRGVSVFGPGTRLTVT.